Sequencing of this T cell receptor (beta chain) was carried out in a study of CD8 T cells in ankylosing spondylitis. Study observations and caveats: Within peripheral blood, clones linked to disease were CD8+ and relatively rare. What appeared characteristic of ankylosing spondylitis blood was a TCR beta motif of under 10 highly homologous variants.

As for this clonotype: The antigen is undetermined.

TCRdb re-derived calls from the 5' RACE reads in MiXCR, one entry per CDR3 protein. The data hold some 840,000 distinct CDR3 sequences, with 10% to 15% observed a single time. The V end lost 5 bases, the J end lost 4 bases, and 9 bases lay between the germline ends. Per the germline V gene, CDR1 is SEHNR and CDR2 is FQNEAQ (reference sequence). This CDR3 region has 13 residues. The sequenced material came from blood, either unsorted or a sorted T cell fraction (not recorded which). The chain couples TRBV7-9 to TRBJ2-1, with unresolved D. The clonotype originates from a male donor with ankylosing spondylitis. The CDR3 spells CASSRWQYNEQFF. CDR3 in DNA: TGTGCCAGCAGCAGGTGGCAGTACAATGAGCAGTTCTTC. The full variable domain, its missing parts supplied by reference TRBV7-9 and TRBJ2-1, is DTGVSQNPRHKITKRGQNVTFRCDPISEHNRLYWYRQTLGQGPEFLTYFQNEAQLEKSRLLSDRFSAERPKGSFSTLEIQRTEQGDSAMYLCASSRWQYNEQFFGPGTRLTVL.